The 27 T cell receptor beta chains reported below all come from one sample, sequenced in a study of blood T cell repertoires in COVID-19 (TCRdb year 2020). Receptors were amplified or captured by the immunoSEQ multiplex PCR assay. The immuneACCESS repertoire file appears here via TCRdb, limited to in-frame rearrangements. These files lack a portion of the clones; in checked studies, under half of the deficit traces to unresolved V genes, and the cause of the others is not known. The sample contains roughly 120,000 clones, roughly 85% of them found a single time. The top ten clonotypes cover roughly 1.4% of the sample. Sequenced sample: peripheral blood. The receptors derive from a middle-aged man with acute or convalescent COVID-19.

The chain combines TRBV19 with TRBJ1-4, with 7 bases lining up with TRBD1. Germline V gives CDR1 LNHDA, CDR2 SQIVND (reference sequence). The CDR3 has 17 amino acids. The chain's CDR3 is CATSIRTGSATNEKLFF. In DNA form, the CDR3 reads TGTGCGACCAGTATTAGGACAGGAAGTGCAACTAATGAAAAACTGTTTTTT. The full variable domain, its missing parts supplied by reference TRBV19 and TRBJ1-4, is DGGITQSPKYLFRKEGQNVTLSCEQNLNHDAMYWYRQDPGQGLRLIYYSQIVNDFQKGDIAEGYSVSREKKESFPLTVTSAQKNPTAFYLCATSIRTGSATNEKLFFGSGTQLSVL.

This sequence joins TRBV24-1 and TRBJ2-3; D may be TRBD2 (6 bases). This CDR3 comprises 19 residues. V was pared by 4 bases and J by 1 base, with 23 bases between. Germline V lookup: CDR1 KGHDR, CDR2 SFDVKD. CDR3 loop: CATSDLGFGAGFRTDTQYF. Here the CDR3 DNA reads TGTGCCACCAGTGACCTCGGGTTCGGGGCGGGGTTCCGCACAGATACGCAGTATTTT.

The chain carries TRBV18 and TRBJ2-7; 8 nucleotides line up with TRBD2. The CDR3 length is 16 residues. Trimming cost V 2 bases and J 0 bases; bases outside gene matches: 6. The germline gives CDR1 KGHSH, CDR2 LQKENI. The CDR3 loop reads CASSPSASGSSYEQYF. For the CDR3, the DNA is TGTGCCAGCTCACCATCTGCCAGCGGGAGCTCCTACGAGCAGTACTTC.

This clone was recorded once. The chain uses TRBV5-5 and TRBJ2-5; no clear D gene. CDR1 is SGHKS, CDR2 YYEKEE, per germline (reference sequence). V was pared by 0 bases and J by 1 base, with 13 bases between. The CDR3 has 16 residues. This CDR3 reads CASSLEARIIQETQYF. The CDR3 DNA is TGTGCCAGCAGCTTGGAAGCCCGAATTATCCAAGAGACCCAGTACTTC.

The rearrangement uses TRBV6-5 and TRBJ1-4, with 7 bases fitting TRBD1. The CDR3 runs to 13 residues. With 7 bases clipped from V and 8 bases from J, the junction kept 7 bases outside the gene matches. Germline values: CDR1 MNHEY, CDR2 SVGAGI. The CDR3 bases are TGTGCCAGCATCGGGACAGCCGCCGAAAAACTGTTTTTT. This sequence encodes CASIGTAAEKLFF.

In regard to this clone: The germline gene is not matched at one end of the junction; a read error may be the cause. The rearrangement uses TRBV7-7 and TRBJ2-7; D is unclear. CDR1 is SSHAT and CDR2 is FNYEAQ in the germline V gene (reference sequence). This CDR3 region has 16 residues. The CDR3 bases are TGTGCTAGCAGCCCCCAGGCGACGGTTAACACCTACGAGCAGTACTTC. It translates to CASSPQATVNTYEQYF.

The chain has TRBV2 and TRBJ1-2; D call uncertain. Trimming removed 6 bases from V and 6 bases from J, with 11 bases in between. The germline gives CDR1 SNHLY, CDR2 FYNNEI. This CDR3 spans 12 amino acids. The CDR3 reads CASRIGSHGYTF. CDR3 in DNA: TGTGCCAGCAGGATCGGGTCACATGGCTACACCTTC.

The chain is built from TRBV2 and TRBJ1-1; 7 bases fit TRBD1. Trimming removed 7 bases from V and 2 bases from J; junction bases left unmatched: 7. This CDR3 region has 14 residues. Germline V gene data show CDR1 as SNHLY and CDR2 as FYNNEI. The CDR3 nucleotides are TGTGCCAGCACAAGAGGACAGGAAAACACTGAAGCTTTCTTT. It specifies CASTRGQENTEAFF.

The chain couples TRBV5-4 to TRBJ2-7, with 13 bases aligning to TRBD2. Looked up from germline, CDR1 is SGHNT and CDR2 is YYREEE (reference sequence). The CDR3 consists of 15 residues. V shed 5 bases, J shed 5 bases, and the junction held 7 bases outside the gene matches. Here the CDR3 DNA reads TGTGCCAGCAGTAGAGGCGGACTAGCGGGAGACGAGCAGTACTTC. Its translation is CASSRGGLAGDEQYF.

This rearrangement joins TRBV7-3 to TRBJ1-2, with 8 bases fitting TRBD1. V dropped 5 bases and J dropped 4; count of bases not matched to a gene: 12. The germline CDR1 and CDR2 sequences are SGHTA and FQGTGA. The CDR3 consists of 16 residues. The CDR3 DNA follows: TGTGCCAGCAGCCATTATGGACAGGGCGGGGGCTATGGCTACACCTTC. Translation: CASSHYGQGGGYGYTF.

The chain couples TRBV5-3 to TRBJ2-2; the D is unclear. TRBV5-3 counts as an open reading frame of uncertain function. This CDR3 has 15 residues. V gave up 0 bases and J gave up 5 bases, with 11 bases separating them. The CDR3 coding sequence is TGTGCCAGAAGCTTGGTACTCCCCGGGACCGGGGAGCTGTTTTTT. The encoded protein is CARSLVLPGTGELFF.

V gene TRBV3-1 (or the pseudogene TRBV3-2) combines with J gene TRBJ2-3, with 9 bases aligning to TRBD2. V shed 6 bases, J shed 4 bases, and the junction held 11 bases outside the gene matches. This CDR3 has 16 residues. CDR1 LGHDT and CDR2 YNNKEL come from the germline V gene (reference sequence). The CDR3 protein is CASSRRRAGGPDTQYF. Written as DNA, the CDR3 is TGTGCCAGCAGTCGGAGGCGAGCGGGGGGACCAGATACGCAGTATTTT.

This clone was seen just once. V usage is TRBV19 and J usage is TRBJ1-4; D remains ambiguous. Trimming pared 5 bases from V and 0 bases from J, leaving 10 bases between. Germline-derived CDR1 and CDR2 are LNHDA and SQIVND (reference sequence). The CDR3 is 15 residues long. CDR3 coding DNA: TGTGCCAGTAGTCTCCAGGTTGCAACTAATGAAAAACTGTTTTTT. Translated, it gives CASSLQVATNEKLFF. The whole variable domain, filled in from reference TRBV19 and TRBJ1-4, reads DGGITQSPKYLFRKEGQNVTLSCEQNLNHDAMYWYRQDPGQGLRLIYYSQIVNDFQKGDIAEGYSVSREKKESFPLTVTSAQKNPTAFYLCASSLQVATNEKLFFGSGTQLSVL.

This clone was recorded many times. The chain employs TRBV6-5 and TRBJ2-7; D not resolved. Trimming shortened V by 7 bases and J by 2 bases, and 9 bases separated the two germline ends. The CDR3 runs 12 residues. Germline assignment: CDR1 MNHEY and CDR2 SVGAGI. CDR3 in amino acids: CASTSGTYEQYF. In DNA form, the CDR3 reads TGTGCCAGCACGTCAGGAACCTACGAGCAGTACTTC.

The gene calls are TRBV2 and TRBJ1-1; 9 bases are shared with TRBD1. Germline CDR1 reads SNHLY; CDR2 reads FYNNEI. The junction had 15 bases not matched to a gene; V was cut back by 7 bases and J by 6 bases. CDR3 length equals 16 residues. As DNA, the CDR3 is TGTGCCAGCACCCGGGACAGGGTCATTGCGAGGGCTGAAGCTTTCTTT. Encoded protein: CASTRDRVIARAEAFF.

The rearrangement links TRBV11-2 to TRBJ2-2, with 7 bases that match TRBD2. J lost 6 bases, V lost 1 base, and 2 bases had no gene match. CDR1 is SGHAT and CDR2 is FQNNGV in the germline V gene. The CDR3 spans 14 residues. CDR3 loop: CASSLAAGAGELFF. The CDR3 region has the DNA TGTGCCAGCAGCTTAGCGGCGGGGGCCGGGGAGCTGTTTTTT.

The chain has TRBV7-2 and TRBJ2-7, with a tentative D call TRBD2 (7 bases). CDR1 is SGHTA, CDR2 FQGNSA, per germline. The CDR3 totals 17 residues. Deletions cut 7 bases from V and 5 bases from J, with 27 bases between. The CDR3 loop is CASTPRLGGGGGDEQYF. The CDR3 DNA follows: TGTGCCAGCACCCCCCGGTTGGGGGGAGGGGGTGGGGACGAGCAGTACTTC.

The chain recombines TRBV3-1 (or the pseudogene TRBV3-2) with TRBJ2-5; 14 bases agree with TRBD2. The CDR3 has 16 amino acids. The trim removed 3 bases at V and 1 base at J, leaving 1 base unmatched. CDR1 is LGHDT and CDR2 is YNNKEL in the germline V gene (reference sequence). CDR3 DNA sequence: TGTGCCAGCAGCCATGGACTAGCGGGGGGCCAAGAGACCCAGTACTTC. Protein sequence: CASSHGLAGGQETQYF.

The chain links TRBV28 to TRBJ1-2; weak D call: TRBD1 (6 bases). Between the trimmed V and J ends, which lost 4 bases and 5 bases, there was a span of 17 bases. This CDR3 region has 15 residues. Germline V gene data show CDR1 as MDHEN and CDR2 as SYDVKM. CDR3 bases: TGTGCCAGCAGTTCCCCCGGCAGGGGAGGGTATGGCTACACCTTC. It codes for CASSSPGRGGYGYTF.

The chain employs TRBV7-9 and TRBJ2-4; tentative D call: TRBD1 (6 bases). CDR1 and CDR2 from the germline V gene are SEHNR and FQNEAQ (reference sequence). The length of the CDR3 is 12 residues. With 6 bases removed from V and 6 bases from J, the gap between germline ends came to 9 bases. DNA for the CDR3: TGTGCCAGCAGTCTACAGGGAAACATTCAGTACTTC. This gives the protein CASSLQGNIQYF. Drawing the rest from reference TRBV7-9 and TRBJ2-4, the complete variable domain is DTGVSQNPRHKITKRGQNVTFRCDPISEHNRLYWYRQTLGQGPEFLTYFQNEAQLEKSRLLSDRFSAERPKGSFSTLEIQRTEQGDSAMYLCASSLQGNIQYFGAGTRLSVL.

The chain is built from TRBV6-6 and TRBJ2-2; 9 bases are shared with TRBD2. With V trimmed by 6 bases and J by 3 bases, 8 bases remained unmatched. Germline V gene lookup returns CDR1 MNHNY and CDR2 SVGAGI (reference sequence). The CDR3 spans 16 residues. The CDR3: CASSPGTSLHTGELFF. In DNA, the CDR3 is TGTGCCAGCAGCCCCGGGACTAGCTTGCACACCGGGGAGCTGTTTTTT.

The chain couples TRBV3-1 (or the pseudogene TRBV3-2) to TRBJ2-3; D is undetermined. Per the germline V gene, CDR1 is LGHDT and CDR2 is YNNKEL (reference sequence). The CDR3 has 13 amino acids. V was pared by 4 bases and J by 0 bases, with 5 bases between. CDR3 nucleotide sequence: TGTGCCAGCAGCCTGCAGAGCACAGATACGCAGTATTTT. It codes for CASSLQSTDTQYF.

V gene TRBV6-4 combines with J gene TRBJ1-6; 7 bases are shared with TRBD1. CDR1 is MRHNA, CDR2 SNTAGT, per germline. V shed 2 bases, J shed 14 bases, and the junction held 21 bases outside the gene matches. The CDR3 runs 18 residues. CDR3 residues: CASSDNKGQGQPPRALHF. DNA for the CDR3: TGTGCCAGCAGTGACAACAAGGGGCAGGGACAGCCACCAAGGGCCCTCCACTTT.

The V gene is TRBV11-2, the J gene TRBJ2-7; 12 bases line up with TRBD1. Trimming cost V 4 bases and J 6 bases; bases outside gene matches: 7. Per the germline V gene, CDR1 is SGHAT and CDR2 is FQNNGV. The CDR3 loop spans 15 amino acids. The CDR3 sequence: CASSSRDRGLSEQYF. The CDR3 coding sequence is TGTGCCAGCAGCTCCCGGGACAGGGGGCTGAGCGAGCAGTACTTC.

The gene calls are TRBV6-5 and TRBJ2-7; possibly TRBD1 for D (5 bases). The CDR3 length is 13 residues. CDR1 is MNHEY, CDR2 SVGAGI, per germline. Deletions cut 7 bases from V and 3 bases from J, with 13 bases between. CDR3 amino acids: CASKGDRNYEQYF. CDR3 nucleotides: TGTGCCAGCAAAGGCGACAGAAACTACGAGCAGTACTTC.

CDR3 loop: CSVSGTSGKGGELFF. CDR3 sequence (DNA): TGCAGCGTTTCCGGGACTAGCGGGAAGGGCGGGGAGCTGTTTTTT. The chain combines TRBV29-1 with TRBJ2-2; 13 bases map to TRBD2. CDR1 and CDR2 from the germline V gene are SQVTM and ANQGSEA. The trim removed 5 bases at V and 7 bases at J, leaving 7 bases unmatched. CDR3 length: 15 amino acids.

The gene calls are TRBV27 and TRBJ2-2, with 9 bases aligning to TRBD1. The CDR3 consists of 14 residues. Trimming cost V 8 bases and J 6 bases; bases outside gene matches: 7. Germline V lookup: CDR1 MNHEY, CDR2 SMNVEV (reference sequence). The CDR3 protein is CASRGTGWAGELFF. The CDR3, as DNA: TGTGCCAGCCGGGGGACAGGGTGGGCCGGGGAGCTGTTTTTT.